One sample yielded the 23 T cell receptor beta chains listed below, sequenced in a study of blood T cells in healthy people across ages. Sample-barcoded 5' priming and a J-beta primer mix drove a second PCR of roughly 7 to 11 cycles. TCRdb redid the calling of the 5' RACE reads with MiXCR, one entry per CDR3 protein. This sample carries hundreds of thousands of distinct CDR3 sequences, roughly 64% of them seen once, and the ten largest clones take roughly 22%. Sequencing input: blood. The receptors shown here come from a man aged 30 to 45 in good health.

This clonotype was seen a few times. The chain employs TRBV24-1 and TRBJ2-2; 7 positions agree with TRBD2. V shed 5 bases and J 1 base; nucleotides not matched to a gene: 0. Germline V CDR1 and CDR2: KGHDR, SFDVKD. There are 14 residues in the CDR3. DNA for the CDR3: TGTGCCACCAGTGGGGAGGGGAACACCGGGGAGCTGTTTTTT. As protein: CATSGEGNTGELFF.

The gene calls are TRBV9 and TRBJ2-7; 10 bases match TRBD2. Near its end, the DNA agrees better with TRBJ2-5, so the J call may be wrong. Germline CDR1 reads SGDLS; CDR2 reads YYNGEE. This CDR3 region has 16 residues. The DNA of the CDR3 is TGTGCCAGCAGCGTAGGGGGTGGACTAGCGGTAGAGACCCAGTACTTC. Protein sequence: CASSVGGGLAVETQYF.

This clonotype has just one count. The genes are TRBV20-1 and TRBJ2-1; the match to TRBD2 covers 7 bases. CDR1 and CDR2 (germline): DFQATT, SNEGSKA (reference sequence). The V segment lost 1 base and the J segment 8 bases; nucleotides outside the gene matches: 8. The CDR3 has 14 residues. As DNA, the CDR3 is TGCAGTGCTAGAGTAGCGGGCGGTTGGGATGAGCAGTTCTTC. Encoded protein: CSARVAGGWDEQFF.

V gene TRBV10-3 combines with J gene TRBJ2-1; a possible D gene is TRBD2 (5 bases). This CDR3 contains 18 residues. V gave up 2 bases and J gave up 2 bases, with 19 bases separating them. From germline, CDR1 is ENHRY and CDR2 SYGVKD. This CDR3 reads CAISEPRGLKAAYNEQFF. The CDR3 nucleotides are TGTGCCATCAGTGAGCCGCGCGGGTTGAAGGCCGCCTACAATGAGCAGTTCTTC.

This clonotype was seen a few times. Here the CDR3 DNA reads TGTGCCAGCAGAGGACTAGCGGGGGAACCGTCAAGATACGAGCAGTACTTC. Its translation: CASRGLAGEPSRYEQYF. This sequence joins TRBV6-1 and TRBJ2-7; 13 bases align to TRBD2. The CDR3 is 17 amino acids. The V gene end was trimmed by 6 bases and the J gene end by 4 bases; junction bases not matched to a gene: 12. In germline, CDR1 is MNHNS, CDR2 SASEGT.

The rearrangement uses TRBV7-9 and TRBJ2-5; D unclear. Germline V gene sequence: CDR1 SEHNR, CDR2 FQNEAQ (reference sequence). V dropped 8 bases and J dropped 1 base, with 11 bases sitting between them. CDR3 length: 13 amino acids. CDR3 loop: CASLESFQETQYF. CDR3 nucleotide sequence: TGTGCCAGCCTCGAAAGCTTCCAAGAGACCCAGTACTTC.

The chain links TRBV29-1 to TRBJ1-1, with a weak D call TRBD1 (5 bases). V was pared by 4 bases and J by 5 bases, with 8 bases between. Germline loops: CDR1 SQVTM, CDR2 ANQGSEA. This CDR3 has 11 residues. CDR3 coding DNA: TGCAGCGTTGTCGGGGGGACTGAAGCTTTCTTT. It codes for CSVVGGTEAFF.

The rearrangement uses TRBV7-2 and TRBJ1-1; D may be TRBD1 (6 bases). V was shortened by 4 bases and J by 0 bases, with 18 bases between the two germline ends. The CDR3 contains 17 residues. Germline V CDR1 and CDR2: SGHTA, FQGNSA. The CDR3 loop reads CASSSRGAGALNTEAFF. In nucleotides, the CDR3 is TGTGCCAGCAGCTCCCGGGGCGCAGGGGCTTTGAACACTGAAGCTTTCTTT.

The J gene is TRBJ1-1, the V gene TRBV28; the D is unclear. The V gene lost 7 bases and the J gene lost 1 base, with 19 bases spanning the gap. The CDR3 covers 16 residues. The V gene's germline CDR1 is MDHEN and CDR2 SYDVKM. CDR3 DNA sequence: TGTGCCAGCACCAGCCCGGCAGGAGGGCAGAACACTGAAGCTTTCTTT. Translated, it gives CASTSPAGGQNTEAFF.

The chain uses TRBV20-1 and TRBJ2-4; 12 bases are shared with TRBD1. The J call is in doubt because the DNA end fits TRBJ2-7 better. CDR3 size: 13 residues. Germline values: CDR1 DFQATT, CDR2 SNEGSKA (reference sequence). The CDR3 nucleotides read TGCAGTGCCAAGGGACAGGGGGCTTACGAGCAGTACTTC. Protein: CSAKGQGAYEQYF.

This clonotype showed up just a few times. CDR3 loop: CASSLAGVAGVYEQFF. DNA of the CDR3: TGCGCCAGCAGCTTGGCCGGGGTAGCGGGAGTCTATGAGCAGTTCTTC. The chain couples TRBV5-1 to TRBJ2-1, with TRBD2 matching 9 bases. The length of the CDR3 is 16 residues. Germline CDR1 is SGHRS and CDR2 is YFSETQ. V was clipped by 0 bases and J by 8 bases; unmatched bases: 9.

This clonotype has more than one count but fewer than ten. The chain employs TRBV12-3 or TRBV12-4 and TRBJ2-7, with 13 bases fitting TRBD2. Trimming cost V 5 bases and J 4 bases; bases outside gene matches: 5. This CDR3 is 15 amino acids long. The CDR3 loop reads CASSTTSGRSYEQYF. CDR3 coding DNA: TGTGCCAGCAGTACGACTAGCGGGAGGTCGTACGAGCAGTACTTC.

The gene calls are TRBV24-1 and TRBJ2-3; D possibly matches TRBD1 or TRBD2 (6 bases each). The CDR3 totals 15 residues. With 2 bases removed from V and 4 bases from J, the gap between germline ends came to 12 bases. Germline loops: CDR1 KGHDR, CDR2 SFDVKD. Here the CDR3 DNA reads TGTGCCACCAGTGATTCGAGGGGGGCCGCAGATACGCAGTATTTT. Amino acid sequence: CATSDSRGAADTQYF.

V is TRBV20-1 and J is TRBJ1-2; D is unresolved. The V end was cut by 5 bases, the J end by 8 bases, with 12 bases between. This CDR3 has 11 residues. CDR1 is DFQATT, CDR2 SNEGSKA, per germline (reference sequence). The CDR3 DNA reads as TGCAGTGCTCCCAGGCCTCGGGGCTACACCTTC. This translates into CSAPRPRGYTF.

With regard to this clonotype: One end of the junction does not line up with germline, which may come from a read error. V is TRBV5-3 and J is TRBJ2-3; no reliable D call. TRBV5-3 is sorted into the ORF group, with uncertain function. This CDR3 spans 16 amino acids. CDR3 coding DNA: TGTGCCAGCAGCTTGCCCCAAACGACTCACACAGATACGCAGTATTTT. Translating gives CASSLPQTTHTDTQYF.

This clonotype was observed many times. This chain's CDR3 is CASSRGGTVNSPLHF. The CDR3 region has the DNA TGTGCCAGCAGTCGGGGAGGGACAGTCAATTCACCCCTCCACTTT. The rearrangement joins TRBV12-3 or TRBV12-4 to TRBJ1-6; 7 bases agree with TRBD1. The junction had 8 bases not matched to a gene; V was cut back by 5 bases and J by 7 bases. CDR3 length: 15 amino acids.

The chain uses TRBV4-2 and TRBJ2-1; the D is unclear. CDR3 length equals 12 residues. Between the trimmed V and J ends, which lost 0 bases and 9 bases, there was a span of 6 bases. Germline loops: CDR1 LGHNA, CDR2 YNFKEQ. The CDR3 DNA follows: TGTGCCAGCAGCCAAGATTTGAGTGAGCAGTTCTTC. Protein sequence: CASSQDLSEQFF.

The chain combines TRBV7-8 with TRBJ2-1, with TRBD1 as a possible D gene (6 bases). This CDR3 region has 15 residues. Germline V gene lookup returns CDR1 SGHVS and CDR2 FQNEAQ. V was clipped by 5 bases and J by 4 bases, with 15 bases between them. The CDR3 coding sequence is TGTGCCAGCAGCCCGACCGGGACACCATACAATGAGCAGTTCTTC. It encodes CASSPTGTPYNEQFF.

This chain links TRBV11-1 with TRBJ2-2; the D gene could be TRBD1 or TRBD2 (5 bases each). Germline-derived CDR1 and CDR2 are SGHAT and FQDESV (reference sequence). The CDR3 spans 16 residues. V was shortened by 3 bases and J by 2 bases, with 13 bases between the two germline ends. The CDR3 nucleotides read TGTGCCAGCAGCTTTAGGAAAGGGACCAACACCGGGGAGCTGTTTTTT. Its protein is CASSFRKGTNTGELFF. Combining the CDR3 with reference TRBV11-1 and TRBJ2-2 gives the whole variable domain EAEVAQSPRYKITEKSQAVAFWCDPISGHATLYWYRQILGQGPELLVQFQDESVVDDSQLPKDRFSAERLKGVDSTLKIQPAELGDSAMYLCASSFRKGTNTGELFFGEGSRLTVL.

The chain uses TRBV4-3 and TRBJ2-5; no reliable D call. The germline V gene has CDR1 LGHNA and CDR2 YSLEER. Trimming took 7 bases from V and 2 from J, leaving 11 bases between them. The CDR3 covers 13 residues. The CDR3 coding sequence is TGCGCCAGCACCCAGGCCAGACAAGAGACCCAGTACTTC. Amino acids: CASTQARQETQYF.

With regard to this clonotype: A much larger clone lies one base from this, so it may be a read error. The chain employs TRBV7-9 and TRBJ2-1; the match to TRBD1 covers 9 bases. The junction had 5 bases not matched to a gene; V was cut back by 5 bases and J by 0 bases. The CDR3 runs to 16 residues. Looked up from germline, CDR1 is SEHNR and CDR2 is FQNEAQ (reference sequence). CDR3: CASSTGGTTSYNEQFF. CDR3 in DNA: TGTGCCAGCAGCACAGGGGGCACAACCTCCTACAATGAGCAGTTCTTC.

V and J are TRBV12-3 or TRBV12-4 and TRBJ2-4; 12 bases match TRBD2. With 7 bases clipped from V and 9 bases from J, the junction kept 7 bases outside the gene matches. The CDR3 runs to 14 residues. This CDR3 reads CASNGLAGRGIQYF. In DNA form, the CDR3 reads TGTGCCAGCAACGGACTAGCGGGACGGGGCATTCAGTACTTC.

The genes are TRBV5-6 and TRBJ2-1; a possible D gene is TRBD2 (6 bases). This CDR3 comprises 13 residues. In germline, CDR1 is SGHDT, CDR2 YYEEEE. V was pared by 1 base and J by 8 bases, with 10 bases between. Here the CDR3 reads CASSLWRVHEQFF. The CDR3 DNA follows: TGTGCCAGCAGCTTGTGGAGGGTCCATGAGCAGTTCTTC.